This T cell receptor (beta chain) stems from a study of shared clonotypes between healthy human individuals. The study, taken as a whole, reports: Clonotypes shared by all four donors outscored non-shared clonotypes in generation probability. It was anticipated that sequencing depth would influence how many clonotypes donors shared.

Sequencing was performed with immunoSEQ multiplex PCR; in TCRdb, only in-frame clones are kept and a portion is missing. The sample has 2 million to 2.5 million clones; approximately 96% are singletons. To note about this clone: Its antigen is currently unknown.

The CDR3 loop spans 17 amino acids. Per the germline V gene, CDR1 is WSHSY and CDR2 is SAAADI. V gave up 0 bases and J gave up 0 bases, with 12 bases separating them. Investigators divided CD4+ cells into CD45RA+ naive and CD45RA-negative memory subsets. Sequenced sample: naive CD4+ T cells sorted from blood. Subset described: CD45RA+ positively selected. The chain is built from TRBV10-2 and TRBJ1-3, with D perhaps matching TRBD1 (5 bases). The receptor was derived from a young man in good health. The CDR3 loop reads CASSESTGLLSGNTIYF. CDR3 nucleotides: TGCGCCAGCAGTGAGTCGACGGGACTCCTCTCTGGAAACACCATATATTTT.